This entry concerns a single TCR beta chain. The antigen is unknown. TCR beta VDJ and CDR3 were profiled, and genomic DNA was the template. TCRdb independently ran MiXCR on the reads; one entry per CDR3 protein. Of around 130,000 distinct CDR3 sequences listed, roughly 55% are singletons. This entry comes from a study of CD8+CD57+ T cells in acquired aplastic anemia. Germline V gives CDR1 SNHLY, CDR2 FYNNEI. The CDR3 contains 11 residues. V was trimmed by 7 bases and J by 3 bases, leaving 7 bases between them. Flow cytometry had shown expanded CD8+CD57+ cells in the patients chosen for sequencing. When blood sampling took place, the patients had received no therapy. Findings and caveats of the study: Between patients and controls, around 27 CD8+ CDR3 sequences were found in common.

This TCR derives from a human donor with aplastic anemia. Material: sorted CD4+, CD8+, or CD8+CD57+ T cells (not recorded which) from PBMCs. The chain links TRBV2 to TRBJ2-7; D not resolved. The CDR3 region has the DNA TGTGCCAGCATAGGGTTCTACGAGCAGTACTTC. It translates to CASIGFYEQYF.